These T cell receptor beta chains were read from a single sample in a study of cytomegalovirus exposure and HLA in healthy donors. Measured with immunoSEQ multiplex PCR; TCRdb has only the in-frame clones, and not every one. The sample lists some 150,000 clones, 81% occurring once. Specimen: PBMCs. The receptors stem from a woman aged 50 to 60 in good health and CMV-seronegative. The CDR3 runs from the conserved cysteine through the conserved F or W. The D gene is left open where the match is weak. Clone size, where shown, is once, few, many, or a class for clones that have expanded.

>NA|TRBJ2-7|TRBV4-1|NA
TGCGCCAGCAGCCAAGATCATTCCGAGGGCTACGAGCAGTACTTC
CASSQDHSEGYEQYF
>NA|TRBJ2-3|TRBV6-5|TRBD1
TGTGCCAGCAGCCAGACGACAGGGAGCTCTGGTACGCAGTATTTT
CASSQTTGSSGTQYF
>NA|TRBJ2-1|TRBV9|NA
TGTGCCAGCAGCGTAGCCGGGACACGAAACAATGAGCAGTTCTTC
CASSVAGTRNNEQFF
>NA|TRBJ1-5|TRBV30|NA
TGTGCCTGGAGTAATGGGGAGGGTCAGCCCCAGCATTTT
CAWSNGEGQPQHF
>NA|TRBJ2-7|TRBV11-2|NA
TGTGCCAGCAGCTCCCCCTTCGTGCCAGGGTATTACGAGCAGTACTTC
CASSSPFVPGYYEQYF
>once|TRBJ1-5|TRBV6-1|NA
TGTGCCAGCAGCTCGTGGGACCGGGAGCAGCATTTT
CASSSWDREQHF
>NA|TRBJ2-7|TRBV7-9|NA
TGTGCCAGCAGCCCTCCGGAGTCGCGAAGGTGGGAGCAGTACTTC
CASSPPESRRWEQYF
>NA|TRBJ2-5|TRBV18|NA
TGTGCCAGCTCACTCCGTGGGGGCGCCGGAGAGACCCAGTACTTC
CASSLRGGAGETQYF
>NA|TRBJ2-2|TRBV11-3|NA
TGTGCCAGCAGCCGTACCCGGGGGGCTGGCACCGGGGAGCTGTTTTTT
CASSRTRGAGTGELFF
>NA|TRBJ2-1|TRBV4-2|TRBD2
TGTGCCAGCAGCCAATTAGCGGGGGGGCGTGGAAATGAGCAGTTCTTC
CASSQLAGGRGNEQFF
>once|TRBJ1-5|TRBV2|NA
TGTGCCAGCAGTGACAGGGTAGCAAATCAGCCCCAGCATTTT
CASSDRVANQPQHF
>NA|TRBJ1-1|TRBV10-3|TRBD1
TGTGCCATCGTATCGGGCAGGGGGGAGACTGAAGCTTTCTTT
CAIVSGRGETEAFF
>NA|TRBJ2-5|TRBV19|TRBD2
TGTGCCAGTAGCCCTCGCGGGGGGGCCAAGGGGGAGACCCAGTACTTC
CASSPRGGAKGETQYF
>once|TRBJ1-5|TRBV7-2|NA
TGTGCCAGCAGATTCGACAGGACTTCGCCCCAGCATTTT
CASRFDRTSPQHF
>once|TRBJ1-3|TRBV18|NA
TGTGCCAGCTCACCACCGGTTGGGCACCAGGGGTTT
CASSPPVGHQGF
>once|TRBJ1-1|TRBV28|NA
TGTGCCAGCTACCCAGGAGCGGGGGCGAACACTGAAGCTTTCTTT
CASYPGAGANTEAFF
>NA|TRBJ1-4|TRBV2|NA
TGTGCCAGCAGCCCGGGGGGTTTCAAAGAAAAACTGTTTTTT
CASSPGGFKEKLFF
>NA|TRBJ2-3|TRBV9|TRBD2
TGTGCCAGCACCGTCGGGGGGGCCCCAGATACGCAGTATTTT
CASTVGGAPDTQYF
>NA|TRBJ1-1|TRBV6-5|NA
TGTGCCAGCAGTTACCTCACTGAAGCTTTCTTT
CASSYLTEAFF
>NA|TRBJ2-7|TRBV7-9|TRBD2
TGTGCCAGCAGCGACATTAGCGGGATTTCCCCCTACGAGCAGTACTTC
CASSDISGISPYEQYF
>NA|TRBJ2-3|TRBV29-1|TRBD1
TGCAGCGGTGGCGGACAGGGTCTCGCAGATACGCAGTATTTT
CSGGGQGLADTQYF
>NA|TRBJ1-5|TRBV7-2|TRBD1
TGTGCCAGCAGCTTGGACAGGAACAATCAGCCCCAGCATTTT
CASSLDRNNQPQHF
>NA|TRBJ2-7|TRBV5-6|NA
TGTGCCAGCAGCACGCTCCGGGACAAGGTTTCCGAGCAGTACTTC
CASSTLRDKVSEQYF
>NA|TRBJ2-3|TRBV29-1|TRBD1
TGCAGCGTCGAGAAACGGGACAGGCTCCCTACAGATACGCAGTATTTT
CSVEKRDRLPTDTQYF
>NA|TRBJ1-4|TRBV5-1|TRBD1
TGCGCCAGCAGCTTGGGGACAGGCTGGAATGAAAAACTGTTTTTT
CASSLGTGWNEKLFF